The 13 T cell receptor beta chains below were found in one sample sequenced in a study of blood T cells in healthy people across ages. Primed by a sample-barcoded 5' primer and a J-beta primer mix, a second PCR proceeded for roughly 7 to 12 cycles. Using its own MiXCR run on the 5' RACE reads, TCRdb lists one record per CDR3 protein. The sample gives hundreds of thousands of distinct CDR3 sequences, 35% to 40% of which show up once; over 10% is in the top ten. The sequencing input was blood. The receptor source for this set is a man between 18 and 29 years old in good health.

Remarks on this clonotype: Since a much larger clone is just one base distant, this may be a read error. The DNA for the CDR3 is TGTGCCAGCAAAAGGACGGGGGGTTCAGAGCTCTACGAGCAGTACTTC. It yields the protein CASKRTGGSELYEQYF. The chain carries TRBV5-5 and TRBJ2-7, with 7 positions matching TRBD2. CDR1 is SGHKS and CDR2 is YYEKEE in the germline V gene (reference sequence). The CDR3 length is 16 residues. The V segment lost 6 bases and the J segment 3 bases; nucleotides outside the gene matches: 15.

This clonotype has at least ten counts. CDR3 loop: CASSSTIAGGQYEQYF. The CDR3 DNA follows: TGTGCCAGCAGCTCCACTATAGCGGGGGGACAATACGAGCAGTACTTC. The genes are TRBV3-1 and TRBJ2-7; 10 bases agree with TRBD2. V lost 5 bases and J lost 4; bases outside the gene matches: 11. CDR1 and CDR2 (germline): LGHDT, YNNKEL (reference sequence). The CDR3 runs to 16 residues.

DNA for the CDR3: TGCAGCGTTGTCGAGCCCGGGGGTTACGAGCAGTACTTC. This translates into CSVVEPGGYEQYF. The chain is built from TRBV29-1 and TRBJ2-7; a possible D gene is TRBD2 (6 bases). Germline CDR1 and CDR2: SQVTM and ANQGSEA. V lost 4 bases and J lost 4, with 14 bases in between. The CDR3 runs to 13 residues.

The chain combines TRBV10-3 with TRBJ2-7; D unresolved. The germline gives CDR1 ENHRY, CDR2 SYGVKD. CDR3 length: 15 residues. The V gene lost 2 bases and the J gene lost 3 bases, with 14 bases spanning the gap. The chain's CDR3 is CAISEGNHWDYEQYF. CDR3 bases: TGTGCCATCAGTGAGGGGAACCACTGGGACTACGAGCAGTACTTC.

This chain joins TRBV12-3 or TRBV12-4 and TRBJ2-4; maybe TRBD2 (6 bases). Matching the DNA end better, TRBJ2-7 makes the J call doubtful. The CDR3 spans 14 residues. This chain's CDR3 is CASSFGGEVSEQYF. CDR3 in DNA: TGTGCCAGCAGTTTCGGAGGGGAGGTGAGCGAGCAGTACTTC.

CDR3 loop: CASGKNSYNEQFF. CDR3 coding DNA: TGTGCCAGCGGGAAGAACTCCTACAATGAGCAGTTCTTC. J is TRBJ2-1 and V is TRBV2, with D uncertain. CDR1 SNHLY and CDR2 FYNNEI come from the germline V gene. Trimming pared 8 bases from V and 0 bases from J, leaving 8 bases between. The CDR3 is 13 residues long.

With regard to this clonotype: A much larger clone sits a single nucleotide away, making a read error possible. The chain couples TRBV29-1 to TRBJ1-2, with D tentatively TRBD1 (6 bases). The length of the CDR3 is 13 residues. The ends were cut back, 1 base at V and 7 bases at J, with 13 bases in the middle. The germline V gene has CDR1 SQVTM and CDR2 ANQGSEA. CDR3 nucleotide sequence: TGCAGCGTTGAAGGTACAGGGAAACGTGGCTACACCTTC. Residues: CSVEGTGKRGYTF.

The chain recombines TRBV21-1 with TRBJ1-3. TRBV21-1 corresponds to a pseudogene. This CDR3 comprises 15 residues. CDR3 sequence: CASSAQLKSGNTIYF. CDR3 DNA sequence: TGTGCCAGCAGCGCCCAATTAAAATCTGGAAACACCATATATTTT.

This clonotype was picked up a small number of times. The genes are TRBV25-1 and TRBJ1-5; D remains ambiguous. The CDR3 runs to 14 residues. Germline V gives CDR1 MGHDK, CDR2 SYGVNS. Trimming stripped 4 bases from V and 2 bases from J, with 9 bases between. In DNA form, the CDR3 reads TGTGCCAGCAGTGTCGGTTTGGGCAATCAGCCCCAGCATTTT. It translates to CASSVGLGNQPQHF.

This clonotype has a handful of counts. The chain couples TRBV7-9 to TRBJ2-3, with no clear D. V was pared by 4 bases and J by 0 bases, with 8 bases between. Germline CDR1 and CDR2: SEHNR and FQNEAQ (reference sequence). The CDR3 consists of 14 residues. In DNA form, the CDR3 reads TGTGCCAGCAGCTCGTCTACTAGCACAGATACGCAGTATTTT. This translates into CASSSSTSTDTQYF.

The genes are TRBV20-1 and TRBJ2-7, with 12 positions matching TRBD1. The CDR3 has 15 residues. Germline V gene sequence: CDR1 DFQATT, CDR2 SNEGSKA (reference sequence). The V gene end was trimmed by 0 bases and the J gene end by 7 bases; junction bases not matched to a gene: 7. The CDR3 DNA follows: TGCAGTGCTAGAGATCGGGACAGGGGGCGCCGTGAGCAGTACTTC. Amino acid sequence: CSARDRDRGRREQYF.

The rearrangement uses TRBV20-1 and TRBJ2-2, with no clear D. The CDR3 loop spans 13 amino acids. V was clipped by 7 bases and J by 2 bases, with 11 bases between them. CDR1 is DFQATT and CDR2 is SNEGSKA in the germline V gene (reference sequence). The CDR3 is CSEQGPNTGELFF. The CDR3 DNA reads TGCAGTGAGCAAGGACCAAACACCGGGGAGCTGTTTTTT.

As regards this clonotype: One junction end does not reproduce the germline sequence, and a read error may be involved. This rearrangement joins TRBV20-1 to TRBJ2-3, with TRBD2 as a possible D gene (5 bases). The CDR3 covers 14 residues. Germline assignment: CDR1 DFQATT and CDR2 SNEGSKA (reference sequence). CDR3 bases: TGCAGTGCTAGAGATAGGGCAAGCCGGGATACGCGGTATTTT. Translating gives CSARDRASRDTRYF.